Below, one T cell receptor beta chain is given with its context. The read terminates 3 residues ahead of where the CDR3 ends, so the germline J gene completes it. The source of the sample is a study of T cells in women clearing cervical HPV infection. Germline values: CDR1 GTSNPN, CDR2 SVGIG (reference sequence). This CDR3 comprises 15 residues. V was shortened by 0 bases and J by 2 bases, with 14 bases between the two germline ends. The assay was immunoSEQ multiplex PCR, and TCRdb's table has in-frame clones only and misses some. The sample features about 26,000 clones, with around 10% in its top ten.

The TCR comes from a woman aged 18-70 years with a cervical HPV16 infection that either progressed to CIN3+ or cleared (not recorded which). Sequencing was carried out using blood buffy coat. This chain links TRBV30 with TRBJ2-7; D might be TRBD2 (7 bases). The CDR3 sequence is CAWSVRGADPYEQYF. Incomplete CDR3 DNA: TGTGCCTGGAGTGTACGGGGGGCGGACCCCTACGAG. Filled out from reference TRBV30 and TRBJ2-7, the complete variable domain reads SQTIHQWPATLVQPVGSPLSLECTVEGTSNPNLYWYRQAAGRGLQLLFYSVGIGQISSEVPQNLSASRPQDRQFILSSKKLLLSDSGFYLCAWSVRGADPYEQYFGPGTRLTVT.